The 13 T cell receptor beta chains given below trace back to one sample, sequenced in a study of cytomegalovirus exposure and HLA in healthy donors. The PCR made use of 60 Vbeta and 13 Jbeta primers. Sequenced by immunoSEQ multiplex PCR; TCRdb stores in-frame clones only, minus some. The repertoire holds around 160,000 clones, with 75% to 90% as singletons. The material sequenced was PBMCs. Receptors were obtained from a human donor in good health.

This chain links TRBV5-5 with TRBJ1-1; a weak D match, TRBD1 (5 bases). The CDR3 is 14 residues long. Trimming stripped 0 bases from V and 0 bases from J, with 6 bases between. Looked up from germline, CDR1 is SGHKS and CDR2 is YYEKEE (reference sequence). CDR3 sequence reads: CASSLGDLNTEAFF. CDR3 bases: TGTGCCAGCAGCTTGGGGGACTTGAACACTGAAGCTTTCTTT.

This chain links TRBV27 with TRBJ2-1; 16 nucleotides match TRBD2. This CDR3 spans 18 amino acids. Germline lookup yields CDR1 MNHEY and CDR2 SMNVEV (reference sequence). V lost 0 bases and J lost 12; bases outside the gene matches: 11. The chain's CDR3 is CASSLSGLAGGFWRRQFF. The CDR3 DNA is TGTGCCAGCAGTTTATCGGGACTAGCGGGGGGGTTTTGGAGGCGGCAGTTCTTC.

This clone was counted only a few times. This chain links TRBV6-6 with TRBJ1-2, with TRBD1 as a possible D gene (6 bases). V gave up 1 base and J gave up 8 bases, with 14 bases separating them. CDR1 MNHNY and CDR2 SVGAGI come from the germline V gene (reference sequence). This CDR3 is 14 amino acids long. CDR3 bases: TGTGCCAGCAGTTACTTAAATCGGGACACGGGCTACACCTTC. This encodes CASSYLNRDTGYTF.

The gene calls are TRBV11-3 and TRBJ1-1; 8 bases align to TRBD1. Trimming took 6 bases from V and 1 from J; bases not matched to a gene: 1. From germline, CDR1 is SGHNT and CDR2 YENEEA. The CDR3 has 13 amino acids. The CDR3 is CASRGQANTEAFF. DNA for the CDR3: TGTGCCAGCAGGGGACAGGCGAACACTGAAGCTTTCTTT.

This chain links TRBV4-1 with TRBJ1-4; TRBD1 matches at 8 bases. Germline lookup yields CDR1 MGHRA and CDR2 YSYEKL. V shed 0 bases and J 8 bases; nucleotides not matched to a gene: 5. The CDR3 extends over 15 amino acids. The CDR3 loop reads CASSQDGQGREKLFF. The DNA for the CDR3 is TGCGCCAGCAGCCAAGATGGACAGGGCCGGGAAAAACTGTTTTTT.

DNA of the CDR3: TGCGCCAGCGGGAGGTTGTTCGGCACCTACGAGCAGTACTTC. Its translation: CASGRLFGTYEQYF. This chain joins TRBV4-1 and TRBJ2-5; possible D gene TRBD2, 6 bases. The tail of the sequence fits TRBJ2-7 better, so the J call may be wrong. Germline values: CDR1 MGHRA, CDR2 YSYEKL. The CDR3 sequence is 14 residues long.

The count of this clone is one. CDR3 nucleotide sequence: TGTGCCAGCAGTGGCTCTAGCGGGGGGGAAAGGGAGACCCAGTACTTC. Translating it yields CASSGSSGGERETQYF. The chain has TRBV25-1 and TRBJ2-5; TRBD2 agrees at 12 bases. The CDR3 is 16 residues long. Germline V gene lookup returns CDR1 MGHDK and CDR2 SYGVNS. J was trimmed by 5 bases and V by 4 bases; bases with no gene match: 8.

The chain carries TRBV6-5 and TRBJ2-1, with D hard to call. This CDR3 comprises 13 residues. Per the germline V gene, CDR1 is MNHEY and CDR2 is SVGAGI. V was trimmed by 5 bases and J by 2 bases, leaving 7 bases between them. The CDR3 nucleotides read TGTGCCAGCAGTAGAGGCCCCTACAATGAGCAGTTCTTC. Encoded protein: CASSRGPYNEQFF.

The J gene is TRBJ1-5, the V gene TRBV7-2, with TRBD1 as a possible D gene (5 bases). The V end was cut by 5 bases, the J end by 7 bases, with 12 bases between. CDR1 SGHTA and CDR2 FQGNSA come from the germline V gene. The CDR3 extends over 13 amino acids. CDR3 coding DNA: TGTGCCAGCAGCCGCGACAGCATACAGCCCCAGCATTTT. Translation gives CASSRDSIQPQHF.

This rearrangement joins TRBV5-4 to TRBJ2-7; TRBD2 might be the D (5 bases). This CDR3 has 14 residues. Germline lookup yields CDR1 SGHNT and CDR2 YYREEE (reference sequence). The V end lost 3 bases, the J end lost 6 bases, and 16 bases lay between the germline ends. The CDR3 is CASSSGKGIGEQYF. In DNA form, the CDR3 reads TGTGCCAGCAGCTCGGGAAAAGGTATCGGCGAGCAGTACTTC.

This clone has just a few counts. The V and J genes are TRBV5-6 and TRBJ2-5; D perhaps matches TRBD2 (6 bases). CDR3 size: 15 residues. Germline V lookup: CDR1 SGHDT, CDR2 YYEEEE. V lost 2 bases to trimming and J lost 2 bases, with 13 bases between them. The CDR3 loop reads CASSFFGDSQETQYF. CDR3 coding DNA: TGTGCCAGCAGCTTTTTCGGGGACTCTCAAGAGACCCAGTACTTC.

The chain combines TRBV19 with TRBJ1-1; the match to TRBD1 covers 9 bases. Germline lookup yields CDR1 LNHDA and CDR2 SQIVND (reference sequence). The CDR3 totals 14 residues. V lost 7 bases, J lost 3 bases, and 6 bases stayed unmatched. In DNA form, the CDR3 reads TGTGCCAGTAAATTGACAGGGGGTTACACTGAAGCTTTCTTT. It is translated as CASKLTGGYTEAFF.

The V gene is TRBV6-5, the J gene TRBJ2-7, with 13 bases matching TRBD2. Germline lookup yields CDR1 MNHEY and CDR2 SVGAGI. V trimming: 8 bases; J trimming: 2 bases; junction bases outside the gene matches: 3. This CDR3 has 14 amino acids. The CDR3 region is CASALAGGTYEQYF. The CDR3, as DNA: TGTGCCAGCGCACTAGCGGGGGGGACCTACGAGCAGTACTTC.